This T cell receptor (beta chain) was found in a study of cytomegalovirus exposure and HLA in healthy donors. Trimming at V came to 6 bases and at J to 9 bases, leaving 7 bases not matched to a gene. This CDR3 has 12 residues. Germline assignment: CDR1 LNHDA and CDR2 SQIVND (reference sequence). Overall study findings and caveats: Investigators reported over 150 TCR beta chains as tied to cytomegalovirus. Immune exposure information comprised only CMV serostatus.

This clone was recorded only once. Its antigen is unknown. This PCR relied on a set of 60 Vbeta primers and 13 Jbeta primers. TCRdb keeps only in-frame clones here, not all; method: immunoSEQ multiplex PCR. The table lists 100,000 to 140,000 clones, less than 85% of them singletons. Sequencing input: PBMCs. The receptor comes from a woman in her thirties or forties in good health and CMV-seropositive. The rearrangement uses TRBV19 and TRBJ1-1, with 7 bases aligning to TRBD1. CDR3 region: CASSTDRVKAFF. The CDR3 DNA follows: TGTGCCAGTAGCACAGACAGGGTTAAAGCTTTCTTT.